The 4 T cell receptor beta chains reported below all come from one sample, sequenced in a study of blood T cell repertoires in COVID-19. Assay: immunoSEQ multiplex PCR; the TCRdb copy retains only in-frame clones and omits some. Among approximately 230,000 clones, around nine tenths were seen once, and the ten largest hold roughly 2%. The sequencing input was peripheral blood. Source of these receptors: a woman aged 40 to 50 who had recovered from COVID-19.

V gene TRBV9 combines with J gene TRBJ2-1, with a tentative D call TRBD1 (5 bases). The CDR3 sequence is 14 residues long. CDR1 is SGDLS and CDR2 is YYNGEE in the germline V gene. V dropped 2 bases and J dropped 9 bases, with 15 bases sitting between them. This chain's CDR3 is CASSVFSGYGEQFF. CDR3 DNA sequence: TGTGCCAGCAGCGTTTTCTCAGGGTACGGTGAGCAGTTCTTC.

This clone was seen more than once but under ten times. The chain combines TRBV2 with TRBJ2-1; 10 bases fit TRBD1. The CDR3 consists of 16 residues. Germline CDR1 and CDR2: SNHLY and FYNNEI. With V trimmed by 3 bases and J by 8 bases, 10 bases remained unmatched. The CDR3 protein is CASSDFRTGGFDEQFF. The CDR3 DNA follows: TGTGCCAGCAGTGATTTCCGGACAGGGGGGTTCGATGAGCAGTTCTTC.

This clone was detected a few times. This sequence joins TRBV2 and TRBJ1-2; a weak D match, TRBD1 (6 bases). The germline CDR1 and CDR2 sequences are SNHLY and FYNNEI. Trimming left V 3 bases short and J 4 bases short, with 21 bases between. There are 17 residues in the CDR3. The CDR3 loop is CASSEGLGGAKSYGYTF. CDR3 in DNA: TGTGCCAGCAGTGAGGGCCTGGGGGGGGCTAAGTCCTATGGCTACACCTTC.

The V call is TRBV11-2, the J call TRBJ1-1; no clear D. The CDR3 extends over 13 amino acids. V lost 5 bases and J 1 base, leaving 8 bases between the germline ends. CDR1 is SGHAT and CDR2 is FQNNGV in the germline V gene. The CDR3 sequence is CASSAIQNTEAFF. The DNA of the CDR3 is TGTGCCAGCAGCGCCATACAGAACACTGAAGCTTTCTTT.